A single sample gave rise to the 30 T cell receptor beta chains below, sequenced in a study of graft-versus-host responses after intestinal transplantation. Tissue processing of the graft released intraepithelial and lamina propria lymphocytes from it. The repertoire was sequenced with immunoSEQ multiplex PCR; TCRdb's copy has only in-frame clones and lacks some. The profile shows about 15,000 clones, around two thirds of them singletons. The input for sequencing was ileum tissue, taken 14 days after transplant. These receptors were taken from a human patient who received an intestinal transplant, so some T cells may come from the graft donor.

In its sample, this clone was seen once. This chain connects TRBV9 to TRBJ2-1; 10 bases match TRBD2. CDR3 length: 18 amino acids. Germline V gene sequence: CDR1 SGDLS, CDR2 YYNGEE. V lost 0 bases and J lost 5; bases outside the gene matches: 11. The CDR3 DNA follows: TGTGCCAGCAGCGTAGTCGCCCTGGGGACTAGCGCGCACAATGAGCAGTTCTTC. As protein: CASSVVALGTSAHNEQFF.

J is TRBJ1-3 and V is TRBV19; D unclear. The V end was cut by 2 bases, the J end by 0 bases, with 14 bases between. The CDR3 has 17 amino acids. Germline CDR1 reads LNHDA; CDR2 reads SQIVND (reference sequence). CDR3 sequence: CASSITSGALSGNTIYF. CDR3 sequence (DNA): TGTGCCAGTAGTATAACATCGGGAGCCCTCTCTGGAAACACCATATATTTT.

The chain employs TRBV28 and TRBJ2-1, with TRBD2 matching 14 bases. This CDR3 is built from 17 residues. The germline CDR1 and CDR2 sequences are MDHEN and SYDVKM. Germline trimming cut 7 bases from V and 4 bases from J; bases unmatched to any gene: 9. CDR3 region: CASTSVGTSGSYNEQFF. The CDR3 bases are TGTGCCAGCACCTCAGTAGGGACTAGCGGGAGTTACAATGAGCAGTTCTTC.

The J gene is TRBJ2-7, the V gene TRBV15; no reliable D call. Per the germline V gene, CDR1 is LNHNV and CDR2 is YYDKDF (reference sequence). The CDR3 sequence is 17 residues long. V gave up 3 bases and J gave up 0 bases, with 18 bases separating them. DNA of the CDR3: TGTGCCACCAGCAGTGGTCTGGCCGGCCCCGCCTCCTACGAGCAGTACTTC. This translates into CATSSGLAGPASYEQYF. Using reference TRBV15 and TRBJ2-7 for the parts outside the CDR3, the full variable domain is DAMVIQNPRYQVTQFGKPVTLSCSQTLNHNVMYWYQQKSSQAPKLLFHYYDKDFNNEADTPDNFQSRRPNTSFCFLDIRSPGLGDTAMYLCATSSGLAGPASYEQYFGPGTRLTVT.

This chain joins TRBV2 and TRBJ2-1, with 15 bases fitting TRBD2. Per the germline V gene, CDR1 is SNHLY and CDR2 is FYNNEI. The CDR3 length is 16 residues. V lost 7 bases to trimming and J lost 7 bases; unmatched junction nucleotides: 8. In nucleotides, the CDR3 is TGTGCCAGCATCTCCTGGACTAGCGGGAGGGCGAATGAGCAGTTCTTC. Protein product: CASISWTSGRANEQFF. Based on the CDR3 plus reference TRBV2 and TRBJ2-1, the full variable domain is EPEVTQTPSHQVTQMGQEVILRCVPISNHLYFYWYRQILGQKVEFLVSFYNNEISEKSEIFDDQFSVERPDGSNFTLKIRSTKLEDSAMYFCASISWTSGRANEQFFGPGTRLTVL.

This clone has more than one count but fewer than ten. CDR3 nucleotides: TGTGCCAGCAGCTTAACGCGGGACGGAAACACTGAAGCTTTCTTT. It specifies CASSLTRDGNTEAFF. This chain joins TRBV7-9 and TRBJ1-1; maybe TRBD1 (5 bases). Germline assignment: CDR1 SEHNR and CDR2 FQNEAQ (reference sequence). V lost 2 bases and J lost 2, with 12 bases in between. This CDR3 is built from 15 residues.

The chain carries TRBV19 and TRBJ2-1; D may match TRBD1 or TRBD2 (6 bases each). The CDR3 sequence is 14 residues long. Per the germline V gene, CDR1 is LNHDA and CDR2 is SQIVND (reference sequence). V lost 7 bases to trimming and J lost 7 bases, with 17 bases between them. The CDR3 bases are TGTGCCAGTAAAATACAGCGAGGGGGGAATGAGCAGTTCTTC. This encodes CASKIQRGGNEQFF.

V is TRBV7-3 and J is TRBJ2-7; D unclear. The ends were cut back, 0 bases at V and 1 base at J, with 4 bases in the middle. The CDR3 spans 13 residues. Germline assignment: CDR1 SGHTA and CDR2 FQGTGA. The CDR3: CASSLTASYEQYF. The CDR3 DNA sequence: TGTGCCAGCAGCTTAACTGCGTCCTACGAGCAGTACTTC.

This CDR3 is CAISVVGLADNEQFF. For the CDR3, the DNA is TGTGCCATCAGTGTAGTGGGGCTAGCGGACAATGAGCAGTTCTTC. The gene calls are TRBV10-3 and TRBJ2-1; 7 bases are shared with TRBD2. This CDR3 has 15 residues. The V and J ends lost 4 bases and 5 bases, in that order; junction bases with no gene match: 8. CDR1 and CDR2 from the germline V gene are ENHRY and SYGVKD.

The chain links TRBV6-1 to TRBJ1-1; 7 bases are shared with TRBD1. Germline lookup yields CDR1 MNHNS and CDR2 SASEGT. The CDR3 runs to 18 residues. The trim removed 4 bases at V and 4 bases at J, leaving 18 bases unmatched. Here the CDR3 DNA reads TGTGCCAGCAGTGGGGGACGACTGTCACAGGGGTTGGGCACTGAAGCTTTCTTT. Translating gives CASSGGRLSQGLGTEAFF.

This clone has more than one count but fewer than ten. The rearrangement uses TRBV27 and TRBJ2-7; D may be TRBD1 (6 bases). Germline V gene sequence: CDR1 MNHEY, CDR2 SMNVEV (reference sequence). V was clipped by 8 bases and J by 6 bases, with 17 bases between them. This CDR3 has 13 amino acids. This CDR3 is CASPRTALSEQYF. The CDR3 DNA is TGTGCCAGCCCTCGGACAGCCCTCTCCGAGCAGTACTTC.

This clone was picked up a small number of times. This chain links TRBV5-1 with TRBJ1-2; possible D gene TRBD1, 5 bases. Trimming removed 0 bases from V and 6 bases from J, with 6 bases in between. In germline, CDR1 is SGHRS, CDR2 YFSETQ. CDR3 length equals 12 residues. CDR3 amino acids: CASSLAGNGYTF. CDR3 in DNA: TGCGCCAGCAGCTTGGCAGGGAATGGCTACACCTTC.

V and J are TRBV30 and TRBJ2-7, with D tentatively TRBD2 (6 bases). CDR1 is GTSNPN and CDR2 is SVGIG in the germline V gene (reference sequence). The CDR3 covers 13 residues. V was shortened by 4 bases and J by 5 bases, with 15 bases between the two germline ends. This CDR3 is CAWTAGGTNEQYF. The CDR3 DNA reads TGTGCCTGGACGGCTGGGGGGACCAACGAGCAGTACTTC. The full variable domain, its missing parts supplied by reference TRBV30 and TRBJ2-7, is SQTIHQWPATLVQPVGSPLSLECTVEGTSNPNLYWYRQAAGRGLQLLFYSVGIGQISSEVPQNLSASRPQDRQFILSSKKLLLSDSGFYLCAWTAGGTNEQYFGPGTRLTVT.

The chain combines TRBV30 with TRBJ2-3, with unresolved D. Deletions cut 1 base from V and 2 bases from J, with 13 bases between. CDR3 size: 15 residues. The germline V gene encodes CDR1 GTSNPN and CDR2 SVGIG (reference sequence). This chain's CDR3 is CAWSDNHLITDTQYF. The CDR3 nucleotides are TGTGCCTGGAGTGATAACCACCTAATCACAGATACGCAGTATTTT.

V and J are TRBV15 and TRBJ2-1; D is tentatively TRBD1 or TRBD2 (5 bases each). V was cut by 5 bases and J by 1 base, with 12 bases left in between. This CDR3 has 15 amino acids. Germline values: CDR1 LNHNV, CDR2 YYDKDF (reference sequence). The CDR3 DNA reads TGTGCCACCAGCGCCGGGACGGTATCCTACAATGAGCAGTTCTTC. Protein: CATSAGTVSYNEQFF. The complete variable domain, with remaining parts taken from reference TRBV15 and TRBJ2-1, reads DAMVIQNPRYQVTQFGKPVTLSCSQTLNHNVMYWYQQKSSQAPKLLFHYYDKDFNNEADTPDNFQSRRPNTSFCFLDIRSPGLGDTAMYLCATSAGTVSYNEQFFGPGTRLTVL.

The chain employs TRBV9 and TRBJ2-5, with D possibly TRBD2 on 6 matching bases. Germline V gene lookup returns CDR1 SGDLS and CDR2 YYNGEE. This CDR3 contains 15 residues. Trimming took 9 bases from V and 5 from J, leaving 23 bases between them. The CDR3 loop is CATATGTSDLETQYF. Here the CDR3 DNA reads TGTGCCACCGCAACCGGGACTTCCGACCTGGAGACCCAGTACTTC.

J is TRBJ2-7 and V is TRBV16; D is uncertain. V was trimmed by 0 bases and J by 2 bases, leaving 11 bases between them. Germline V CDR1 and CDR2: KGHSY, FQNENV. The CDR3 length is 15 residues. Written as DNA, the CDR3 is TGTGCCAGCAGCCAATCGATAGTGGAGACCTACGAGCAGTACTTC. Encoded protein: CASSQSIVETYEQYF.

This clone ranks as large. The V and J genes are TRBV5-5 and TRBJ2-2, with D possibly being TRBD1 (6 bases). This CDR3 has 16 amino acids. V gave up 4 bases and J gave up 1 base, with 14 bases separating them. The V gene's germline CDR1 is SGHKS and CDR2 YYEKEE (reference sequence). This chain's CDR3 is CASSRTPGVNTGELFF. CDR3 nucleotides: TGTGCCAGCAGCCGGACACCAGGGGTGAACACCGGGGAGCTGTTTTTT.

In nucleotides, the CDR3 is TGTGCCAGTAGTGGCCTTAGAGGGCCCCAGCATTTT. It yields the protein CASSGLRGPQHF. J is TRBJ1-5 and V is TRBV19, with D unresolved. CDR1 is LNHDA, CDR2 SQIVND, per germline (reference sequence). Trimming removed 5 bases at V and 9 bases at J, with 11 bases between. There are 12 residues in the CDR3.

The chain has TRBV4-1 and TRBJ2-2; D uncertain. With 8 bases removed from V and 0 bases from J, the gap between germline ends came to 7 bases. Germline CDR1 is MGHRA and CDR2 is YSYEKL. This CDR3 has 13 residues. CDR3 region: CASGPANTGELFF. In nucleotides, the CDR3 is TGCGCCAGCGGACCTGCGAACACCGGGGAGCTGTTTTTT.

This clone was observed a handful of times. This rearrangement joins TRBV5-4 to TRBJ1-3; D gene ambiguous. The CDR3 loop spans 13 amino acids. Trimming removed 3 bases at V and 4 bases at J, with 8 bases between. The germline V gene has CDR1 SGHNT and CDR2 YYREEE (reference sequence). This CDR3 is CASSSQAGNTIYF. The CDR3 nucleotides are TGTGCCAGCAGCTCCCAAGCAGGAAACACCATATATTTT. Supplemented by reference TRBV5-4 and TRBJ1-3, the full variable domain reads ETGVTQSPTHLIKTRGQQVTLRCSSQSGHNTVSWYQQALGQGPQFIFQYYREEENGRGNFPPRFSGLQFPNYSSELNVNALELDDSALYLCASSSQAGNTIYFGEGSWLTVV.

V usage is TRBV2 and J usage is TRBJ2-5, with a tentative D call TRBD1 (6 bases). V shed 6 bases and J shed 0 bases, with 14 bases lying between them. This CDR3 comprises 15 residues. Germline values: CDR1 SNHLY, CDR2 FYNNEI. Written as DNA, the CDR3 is TGTGCCAGCAGGACACCTGGACAGTACCAAGAGACCCAGTACTTC. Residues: CASRTPGQYQETQYF.

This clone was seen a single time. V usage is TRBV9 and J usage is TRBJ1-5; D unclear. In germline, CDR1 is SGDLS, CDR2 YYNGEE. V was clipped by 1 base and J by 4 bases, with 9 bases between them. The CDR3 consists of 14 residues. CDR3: CASSVRIKNQPQHF. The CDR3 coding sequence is TGTGCCAGCAGCGTAAGGATAAAAAATCAGCCCCAGCATTTT.

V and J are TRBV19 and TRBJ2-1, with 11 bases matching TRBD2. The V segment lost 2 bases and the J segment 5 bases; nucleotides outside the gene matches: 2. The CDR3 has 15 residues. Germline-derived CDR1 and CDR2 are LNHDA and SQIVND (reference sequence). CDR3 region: CASSILAGGHNEQFF. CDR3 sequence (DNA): TGTGCCAGTAGTATACTAGCGGGAGGCCACAATGAGCAGTTCTTC. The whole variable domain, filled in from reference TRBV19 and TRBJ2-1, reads DGGITQSPKYLFRKEGQNVTLSCEQNLNHDAMYWYRQDPGQGLRLIYYSQIVNDFQKGDIAEGYSVSREKKESFPLTVTSAQKNPTAFYLCASSILAGGHNEQFFGPGTRLTVL.

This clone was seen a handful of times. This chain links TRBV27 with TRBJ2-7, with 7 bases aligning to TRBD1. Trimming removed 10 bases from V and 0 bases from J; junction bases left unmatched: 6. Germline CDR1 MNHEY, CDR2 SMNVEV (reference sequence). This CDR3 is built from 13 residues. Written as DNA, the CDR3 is TGTGCCACCCGCCGGGACAGCTCCTACGAGCAGTACTTC. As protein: CATRRDSSYEQYF.

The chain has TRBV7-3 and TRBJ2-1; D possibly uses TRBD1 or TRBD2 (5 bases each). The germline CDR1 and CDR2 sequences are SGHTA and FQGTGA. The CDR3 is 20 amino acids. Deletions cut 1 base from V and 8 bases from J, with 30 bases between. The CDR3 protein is CASSLNPVPVWAGTGDEQFF. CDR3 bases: TGTGCCAGCAGCTTAAATCCTGTGCCGGTATGGGCAGGGACGGGCGATGAGCAGTTCTTC.

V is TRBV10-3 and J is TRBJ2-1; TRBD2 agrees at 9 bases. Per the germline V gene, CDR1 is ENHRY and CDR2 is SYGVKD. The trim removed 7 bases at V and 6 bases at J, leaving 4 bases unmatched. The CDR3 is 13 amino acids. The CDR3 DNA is TGTGCCATCAATGGCGGGGGGGTCAATGAGCAGTTCTTC. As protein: CAINGGGVNEQFF.

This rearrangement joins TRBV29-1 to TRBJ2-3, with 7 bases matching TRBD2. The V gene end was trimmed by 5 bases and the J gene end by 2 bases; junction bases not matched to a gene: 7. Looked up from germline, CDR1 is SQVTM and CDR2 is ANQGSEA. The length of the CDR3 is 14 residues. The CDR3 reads CSVIRDYLTDTQYF. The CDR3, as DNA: TGCAGCGTTATCCGGGACTACCTCACAGATACGCAGTATTTT.

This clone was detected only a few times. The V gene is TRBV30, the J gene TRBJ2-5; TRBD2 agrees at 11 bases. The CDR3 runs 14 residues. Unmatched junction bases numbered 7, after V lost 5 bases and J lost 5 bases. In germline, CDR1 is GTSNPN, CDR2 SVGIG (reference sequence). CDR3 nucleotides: TGTGCCTGGGGTCACGGACTAGCGGGTGAGACCCAGTACTTC. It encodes CAWGHGLAGETQYF.

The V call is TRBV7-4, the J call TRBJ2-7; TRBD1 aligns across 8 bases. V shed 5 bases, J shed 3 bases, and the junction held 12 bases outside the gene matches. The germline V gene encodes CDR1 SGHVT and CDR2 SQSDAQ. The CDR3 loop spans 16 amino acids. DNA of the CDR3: TGTGCCAGCAGCACCAGGGGGCAGGGCATAAACTACGAGCAGTACTTC. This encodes CASSTRGQGINYEQYF.